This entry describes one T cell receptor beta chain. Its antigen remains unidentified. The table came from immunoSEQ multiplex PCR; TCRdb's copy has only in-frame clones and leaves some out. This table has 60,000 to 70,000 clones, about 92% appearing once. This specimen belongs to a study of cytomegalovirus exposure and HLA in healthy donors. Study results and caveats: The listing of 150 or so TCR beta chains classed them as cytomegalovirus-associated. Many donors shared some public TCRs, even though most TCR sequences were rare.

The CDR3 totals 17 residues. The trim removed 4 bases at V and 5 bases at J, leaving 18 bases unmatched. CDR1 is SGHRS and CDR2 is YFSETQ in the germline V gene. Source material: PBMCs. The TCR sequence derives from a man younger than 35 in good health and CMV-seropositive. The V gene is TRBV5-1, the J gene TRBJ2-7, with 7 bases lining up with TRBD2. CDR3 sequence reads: CASSKKNPSGHWDEQYF. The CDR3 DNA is TGCGCCAGCAGCAAAAAAAATCCTAGCGGACACTGGGACGAGCAGTACTTC.